This TCR beta chain emerged from a study of CD8 T cells in ankylosing spondylitis. Overall study results and limits: Reports say disease-linked clones showed up significantly more in matched ankylosing spondylitis synovial fluid.

TCRdb recomputed calls from the 5' RACE reads with MiXCR, one row per CDR3 protein. The repertoire holds 110,000 to 150,000 distinct CDR3 sequences, with roughly 8.3% as singletons. In this sample, this clonotype turned up a few times. Its antigen is unknown. CDR3 length: 15 amino acids. After removal of 0 bases from V and 2 bases from J, the junction contained 4 bases not matched to a gene. CDR1 and CDR2 (germline): DFQATT, SNEGSKA (reference sequence). The receptor was derived from a male donor with ankylosing spondylitis. Sample: synovial fluid, either unsorted or a sorted T cell fraction (not recorded which). The chain recombines TRBV20-1 with TRBJ2-1, with 7 bases identical to TRBD2. CDR3 nucleotide sequence: TGCAGTGCTAGAGACCCCCGGGGGGCCTACAATGAGCAGTTCTTC. Translated, it gives CSARDPRGAYNEQFF.